This entry lists 11 T cell receptor beta chains sequenced from one sample in a study of CD8+ T cells in alopecia areata. Treatment noted: oral pan-JAK inhibitor, 5-10 mg twice daily. cDNA prepared by RNA extraction and subsequent reverse transcription served as the template for sequencing. The method was immunoSEQ multiplex PCR; TCRdb's version includes in-frame clones alone and lacks a portion of them. The sample yields 150,000 to 200,000 clones, 60% to 70% seen once. The sample was CD4+ T cells sorted from blood, taken at week 4, from a patient treated with tofacitinib. Receptor source: a human donor with alopecia areata.

This clone has more than one count but fewer than ten. V usage is TRBV5-4 and J usage is TRBJ2-2, with 8 nucleotides matching TRBD1. Germline V gene sequence: CDR1 SGHNT, CDR2 YYREEE (reference sequence). V lost 7 bases, J lost 2 bases, and 7 bases stayed unmatched. There are 15 residues in the CDR3. For the CDR3, the DNA is TGTGCCAGCGGCGACAGGGGCCGTAACACCGGGGAGCTGTTTTTT. It yields the protein CASGDRGRNTGELFF.

The chain employs TRBV27 and TRBJ1-5, with D tentatively TRBD1 (6 bases). Germline CDR1 reads MNHEY; CDR2 reads SMNVEV (reference sequence). V lost 4 bases to trimming and J lost 2 bases, with 6 bases between them. There are 13 residues in the CDR3. CDR3 DNA: TGTGCCAGCAGTTGGGGGCGCAATCAGCCCCAGCATTTT. Translation: CASSWGRNQPQHF.

In this sample, this clone turned up once. This sequence joins TRBV5-1 and TRBJ2-3; 7 positions match TRBD1. The CDR3 totals 15 residues. The V gene end was trimmed by 4 bases and the J gene end by 2 bases; junction bases not matched to a gene: 7. Germline V gene sequence: CDR1 SGHRS, CDR2 YFSETQ. The DNA of the CDR3 is TGCGCCAGCAGCCTCCTGGACAGGTCCACAGATACGCAGTATTTT. Protein product: CASSLLDRSTDTQYF.

CDR3 protein: CASSIPGGWGDTQYF. The CDR3 bases are TGTGCCAGCAGTATACCTGGGGGGTGGGGAGATACGCAGTATTTT. The chain employs TRBV7-6 and TRBJ2-3; D might be TRBD2 (6 bases). This CDR3 spans 15 amino acids. V lost 6 bases, J lost 5 bases, and 18 bases lay in between. Germline CDR1 SGHVS, CDR2 FNYEAQ.

The V gene is TRBV29-1, the J gene TRBJ2-2, with a possible D match to TRBD2 (5 bases). CDR1 is SQVTM, CDR2 ANQGSEA, per germline. The CDR3 is 12 amino acids. V gave up 6 bases and J gave up 1 base, with 6 bases separating them. CDR3 nucleotides: TGCAGCGTCCGGGAGAACACCGGGGAGCTGTTTTTT. This codes for CSVRENTGELFF.

The V gene is TRBV28, the J gene TRBJ2-7; D possibly matches TRBD1 or TRBD2 (6 bases each). Germline lookup yields CDR1 MDHEN and CDR2 SYDVKM. Trimming took off 2 bases at V and 4 bases at J, with 9 bases between the two ends. This CDR3 is built from 13 residues. CDR3 region: CASSLGGGYEQYF. In DNA, the CDR3 is TGTGCCAGCAGTTTAGGAGGGGGGTACGAGCAGTACTTC.

This chain connects TRBV4-1 to TRBJ1-1; weak D call: TRBD1 (6 bases). V lost 0 bases, J lost 11 bases, and 16 bases lay in between. This CDR3 has 14 residues. Germline V lookup: CDR1 MGHRA, CDR2 YSYEKL. CDR3 in amino acids: CASSQDWAGAIAFF. The CDR3 bases are TGCGCCAGCAGCCAAGATTGGGCAGGGGCGATCGCTTTCTTT.

This chain links TRBV7-2 with TRBJ2-5; tentative D call: TRBD2 (5 bases). Per germline, CDR1 SGHTA and CDR2 FQGNSA. V was pared by 2 bases and J by 3 bases, with 10 bases between. The length of the CDR3 is 14 residues. DNA for the CDR3: TGTGCCAGCAGCTTATCCACGGGGAAAGAGACCCAGTACTTC. Amino acids: CASSLSTGKETQYF.

V usage is TRBV7-2 and J usage is TRBJ2-7; D is unresolved. The CDR3 sequence is 12 residues long. Trimming shortened V by 3 bases and J by 0 bases, and 3 bases separated the two germline ends. Germline V gene data show CDR1 as SGHTA and CDR2 as FQGNSA. In nucleotides, the CDR3 is TGTGCCAGCAGCTTTGACTCCTACGAGCAGTACTTC. Translation: CASSFDSYEQYF.

The chain combines TRBV29-1 with TRBJ1-3, with 7 bases fitting TRBD1. Germline V gene data show CDR1 as SQVTM and CDR2 as ANQGSEA. The CDR3 runs to 14 residues. The V segment lost 3 bases and the J segment 3 bases; nucleotides outside the gene matches: 5. CDR3 DNA sequence: TGCAGCGTTGATAAAGGGGGCAGTGGAAACACCATATATTTT. Translation: CSVDKGGSGNTIYF.

This clone came up once. CDR3 in amino acids: CASSQVDEQFF. CDR3 bases: TGCGCCAGCAGCCAAGTTGATGAGCAGTTCTTC. The genes are TRBV4-1 and TRBJ2-1, with D unresolved. The V gene's germline CDR1 is MGHRA and CDR2 YSYEKL. The CDR3 sequence is 11 residues long. Trimming pared 1 base from V and 8 bases from J, leaving 3 bases between.